This entry lists 30 T cell receptor beta chains sequenced from one sample in a study of neurological immune-mediated disorders. TCRdb recomputed calls from the 5' RACE reads with MiXCR, one row per CDR3 protein. This table has 65,000 to 90,000 distinct CDR3 sequences, approximately 5% appearing once. The sample was PBMCs. The origin of the receptors is a woman aged 25 to 39 with multiple sclerosis.

Notes on this clonotype: A read error may be the cause here, since a much bigger clone is one base away. This chain connects TRBV14 to TRBJ1-1, with D possibly matching TRBD1 (6 bases). Germline values: CDR1 SGHDN, CDR2 FVKESK. The CDR3 length is 13 residues. The DNA for the CDR3 is TGTGCCAGCAGCGCGGGGGCGCGCACTGCAGCTTTCTTT. Residues: CASSAGARTAAFF. The whole variable domain, remainder taken from reference TRBV14 and TRBJ1-1, is EAGVTQFPSHSVIEKGQTVTLRCDPISGHDNLYWYRRVMGKEIKFLLHFVKESKQDESGMPNNRFLAERTGGTYSTLKVQPAELEDSGVYFCASSAGARTAAFFGQGTRLTVV.

Many counts were recorded for this clonotype. The chain recombines TRBV5-1 with TRBJ2-1; D possibly uses TRBD1 or TRBD2 (6 bases each). The germline gives CDR1 SGHRS, CDR2 YFSETQ. The CDR3 contains 13 residues. Trimming left V 5 bases short and J 8 bases short, with 14 bases between. CDR3 sequence reads: CASSGGRWDEQFF. The CDR3 nucleotides read TGCGCCAGCAGTGGGGGGCGGTGGGATGAGCAGTTCTTC.

On this clonotype: One end of the junction varies from germline; a read error may be responsible. This chain links TRBV6-6 with TRBJ2-5, with a possible D match to TRBD1 (5 bases). The germline V gene has CDR1 MNHNY and CDR2 SVGAGI (reference sequence). The CDR3 covers 15 residues. The CDR3 here is CASSYDPGSQENQYF. The CDR3 nucleotides read TGTGCCAGCAGTTATGATCCAGGGTCCCAAGAGAACCAGTACTTC.

This clonotype was detected ten times or more. V gene TRBV7-2 combines with J gene TRBJ2-7; D not certain. Deletions cut 3 bases from V and 5 bases from J, with 14 bases between. This CDR3 has 14 amino acids. The germline V gene has CDR1 SGHTA and CDR2 FQGNSA. The CDR3 DNA reads as TGTGCCAGCAGCTTCGTCCCGGGCAGCCACGAGCAGTACTTC. It yields the protein CASSFVPGSHEQYF.

In its sample, this clonotype was seen many times. The rearrangement links TRBV5-1 to TRBJ1-3, with TRBD1 as a possible D gene (6 bases). The V end lost 3 bases, the J end lost 0 bases, and 13 bases lay between the germline ends. The CDR3 has 16 amino acids. From germline, CDR1 is SGHRS and CDR2 YFSETQ. CDR3 DNA sequence: TGCGCCAGCAGCTCGGGGACAAGCCACTCTGGAAACACCATATATTTT. This sequence encodes CASSSGTSHSGNTIYF. The entire variable domain, with the rest obtained from reference TRBV5-1 and TRBJ1-3, is as follows: KAGVTQTPRYLIKTRGQQVTLSCSPISGHRSVSWYQQTPGQGLQFLFEYFSETQRNKGNFPGRFSGRQFSNSRSEMNVSTLELGDSALYLCASSSGTSHSGNTIYFGEGSWLTVV.

This chain joins TRBV20-1 and TRBJ1-1; unclear D gene. The germline V and J ends were trimmed by 6 bases and 1 base, with 6 bases remaining between them. Germline CDR1 reads DFQATT; CDR2 reads SNEGSKA (reference sequence). This CDR3 has 11 amino acids. Here the CDR3 reads CSAEENTEAFF. As DNA, the CDR3 is TGCAGTGCAGAAGAGAACACTGAAGCTTTCTTT.

This clonotype was detected many times. The rearrangement joins TRBV5-5 to TRBJ2-1, with D possibly TRBD1 on 6 matching bases. Germline assignment: CDR1 SGHKS and CDR2 YYEKEE (reference sequence). Trimming took 4 bases from V and 7 from J, leaving 18 bases between them. This CDR3 is 15 amino acids long. CDR3 in amino acids: CASSIFGTKGNEQFF. The CDR3, as DNA: TGTGCCAGCAGCATTTTCGGGACAAAGGGAAATGAGCAGTTCTTC.

Many counts were recorded for this clonotype. The chain links TRBV19 to TRBJ2-2; D ambiguous. The germline CDR1 and CDR2 sequences are LNHDA and SQIVND (reference sequence). Trimming removed 0 bases from V and 7 bases from J, with 9 bases in between. The CDR3 runs 14 residues. The DNA for the CDR3 is TGTGCCAGTAGTATAGACGGGTTGATCGGGGAGCTGTTTTTT. Translating it yields CASSIDGLIGELFF.

In its sample, this clonotype was seen many times. The genes are TRBV15 and TRBJ2-5; the D gene is possibly TRBD2 (6 bases). Between the trimmed V and J ends, which lost 0 bases and 5 bases, there was a span of 19 bases. This CDR3 has 17 residues. The germline CDR1 and CDR2 sequences are LNHNV and YYDKDF (reference sequence). The chain's CDR3 is CATSREIGTSTGETQYF. CDR3 sequence (DNA): TGTGCCACCAGCAGAGAAATCGGGACTTCTACCGGGGAGACCCAGTACTTC.

This clonotype turned up a few times. The chain joins TRBV14 to TRBJ2-2, with D uncertain. Germline V CDR1 and CDR2: SGHDN, FVKESK. This CDR3 region has 16 residues. The V gene lost 5 bases and the J gene lost 6 bases, with 19 bases spanning the gap. The CDR3 spells CASSTRAPTGAGELFF. The DNA for the CDR3 is TGTGCCAGCAGCACCCGGGCTCCGACCGGCGCCGGGGAGCTGTTTTTT.

This clonotype was observed many times. The DNA of the CDR3 is TGTGCCAGCAGCCAACGGGGACTTGGAGGGGTGCTCACAGATACGCAGTATTTT. Protein product: CASSQRGLGGVLTDTQYF. The chain combines TRBV4-2 with TRBJ2-3, with D possibly matching TRBD2 (6 bases). CDR3 length: 18 amino acids. Deletions cut 2 bases from V and 2 bases from J, with 20 bases between. Germline loops: CDR1 LGHNA, CDR2 YNFKEQ.

This clonotype was seen ten or more times. The chain is built from TRBV3-1 and TRBJ1-5, with 9 nucleotides matching TRBD1. CDR3 size: 15 residues. The trim removed 3 bases at V and 6 bases at J, leaving 6 bases unmatched. Germline V gene lookup returns CDR1 LGHDT and CDR2 YNNKEL (reference sequence). The CDR3 coding sequence is TGTGCCAGCAGCCAGACACAGGGGGCAGGTCAGCCCCAGCATTTT. This gives the protein CASSQTQGAGQPQHF.

Worth noting for this clonotype: A single base separates this from a much larger clone, so it may be a read error. This rearrangement joins TRBV20-1 to TRBJ1-6; the D gene is possibly TRBD1 (6 bases). V was cut by 5 bases and J by 6 bases, with 14 bases left in between. Germline CDR1 DFQATT, CDR2 SNEGSKA (reference sequence). The CDR3 covers 14 residues. CDR3 in amino acids: CSAHGTGPNSPLHF. Here the CDR3 DNA reads TGCAGTGCTCACGGTACAGGGCCTAATTCACCCCTCCACTTT.

There are many counts of this clonotype. The V gene is TRBV11-2, the J gene TRBJ2-6; D is perhaps TRBD1 or TRBD2 (5 bases each). Germline CDR1 SGHAT, CDR2 FQNNGV. CDR3 length equals 17 residues. Trimming took off 5 bases at V and 2 bases at J, with 16 bases between the two ends. This chain's CDR3 is CASSPYNRDAGANVLTF. The CDR3 nucleotides are TGTGCCAGCAGCCCATACAATAGGGACGCTGGGGCCAACGTCCTGACTTTC.

The chain recombines TRBV6-1 with TRBJ2-7; D is perhaps TRBD2 (6 bases). V was shortened by 4 bases and J by 4 bases, with 17 bases between the two germline ends. This CDR3 contains 15 residues. Germline CDR1 reads MNHNS; CDR2 reads SASEGT. The CDR3 is CASSARMEGLYEQYF. In DNA form, the CDR3 reads TGTGCCAGCAGTGCTAGAATGGAGGGCCTTTACGAGCAGTACTTC.

Concerning this clonotype itself: One end of the junction is discordant with germline, which a read error may explain. The chain combines TRBV6-6 with TRBJ2-6; TRBD1 aligns across 11 bases. The CDR3 is 18 residues long. CDR1 is MNHNY and CDR2 is SVGAGI in the germline V gene (reference sequence). CDR3 DNA sequence: TGTGCCAGCGGGGAGGGACAGGGGGTTTTCTCTGGGGCCAACGTCCCGACTTTC. This encodes CASGEGQGVFSGANVPTF.

This clonotype was detected ten times or more. This chain uses TRBV5-1 with TRBJ1-1; D not certain. Looked up from germline, CDR1 is SGHRS and CDR2 is YFSETQ. V lost 0 bases and J 3 bases, leaving 6 bases between the germline ends. The CDR3 loop spans 13 amino acids. The CDR3 is CASSLGRDTEAFF. The CDR3 DNA follows: TGCGCCAGCAGCTTGGGACGGGACACTGAAGCTTTCTTT.

This clonotype appeared many times. The chain couples TRBV5-1 to TRBJ2-7, with 7 bases that match TRBD1. This CDR3 is 16 amino acids long. The germline CDR1 and CDR2 sequences are SGHRS and YFSETQ. Trimming at V came to 5 bases and at J to 0 bases, leaving 11 bases not matched to a gene. CDR3 bases: TGCGCCAGCAGGGAACGGGGACAGCCCAGCTCCTACGAGCAGTACTTC. Translated, it gives CASRERGQPSSYEQYF.

This clonotype appeared many times. The chain has TRBV29-1 and TRBJ1-1; no clear D. The CDR3 extends over 13 amino acids. The germline CDR1 and CDR2 sequences are SQVTM and ANQGSEA. The germline V and J ends were trimmed by 6 bases and 1 base, with 12 bases remaining between them. DNA of the CDR3: TGCAGCGTAGAGATTACAAAGAACACTGAAGCTTTCTTT. Encoded protein: CSVEITKNTEAFF.

This clonotype was picked up many times. The chain couples TRBV10-3 to TRBJ2-5; D possibly matches TRBD1 or TRBD2 (5 bases each). The CDR3 contains 14 residues. Trimming took off 6 bases at V and 4 bases at J, with 15 bases between the two ends. In germline, CDR1 is ENHRY, CDR2 SYGVKD. CDR3 DNA sequence: TGTGCCATCAGACAGGACCATCGGGGAGAGACCCAGTACTTC. Translating gives CAIRQDHRGETQYF.

This clonotype appeared a few times. The junction departs from the called germline gene at one end, perhaps through a read error. This sequence joins TRBV5-6 and TRBJ1-1; the D gene is possibly TRBD1 (6 bases). Per germline, CDR1 SGHDT and CDR2 YYEEEE. This CDR3 contains 14 residues. Here the CDR3 reads CASILGGAEAEAFF. The CDR3 DNA is TGTGCCAGCATCTTGGGGGGCGCGGAGGCTGAAGCTTTCTTT.

This clonotype has a count of ten or more. This rearrangement joins TRBV20-1 to TRBJ2-7; 10 positions match TRBD2. The CDR3 consists of 16 residues. The germline V gene encodes CDR1 DFQATT and CDR2 SNEGSKA (reference sequence). The ends lost 4 bases at V and 6 bases at J; junction bases unmatched: 15. The CDR3 nucleotides read TGCAGTGCTACGGGAACTAGCGGGGCGGCCGTGCTCGAGCAGTACTTC. This encodes CSATGTSGAAVLEQYF.

This clonotype was picked up many times. The chain carries TRBV20-1 and TRBJ2-1, with TRBD2 matching 10 bases. Germline CDR1 and CDR2: DFQATT and SNEGSKA (reference sequence). Trimming cost V 2 bases and J 5 bases; bases outside gene matches: 6. The CDR3 extends over 15 amino acids. This chain's CDR3 is CSARMLGLANNEQFF. In nucleotides, the CDR3 is TGCAGTGCTAGAATGCTGGGACTAGCGAACAATGAGCAGTTCTTC.

This clonotype has only a few counts. This sequence joins TRBV27 and TRBJ2-7; D is possibly TRBD2 (6 bases). The CDR3 has 14 residues. Germline loops: CDR1 MNHEY, CDR2 SMNVEV (reference sequence). V was clipped by 3 bases and J by 0 bases, with 9 bases between them. CDR3 sequence reads: CASSFGGGSYEQYF. The CDR3 coding sequence is TGTGCCAGCAGTTTTGGGGGAGGCTCCTACGAGCAGTACTTC.

This clonotype was detected ten times or more. This chain links TRBV5-1 with TRBJ2-5; D is tentatively TRBD1 or TRBD2 (5 bases each). Trimming removed 0 bases at V and 5 bases at J, with 14 bases between. From germline, CDR1 is SGHRS and CDR2 YFSETQ. This CDR3 is 15 amino acids long. This chain's CDR3 is CASSLAGAGKETQYF. Written as DNA, the CDR3 is TGCGCCAGCAGCTTGGCCGGGGCAGGGAAGGAGACCCAGTACTTC.

The chain recombines TRBV20-1 with TRBJ2-7; a weak D match, TRBD1 (6 bases). Trimming stripped 6 bases from V and 2 bases from J, with 20 bases between. This CDR3 has 15 amino acids. Germline CDR1 and CDR2: DFQATT and SNEGSKA (reference sequence). CDR3 protein: CSAIRPRGETYEQYF. The CDR3, as DNA: TGCAGTGCCATCCGCCCCAGGGGAGAGACCTACGAGCAGTACTTC.

Many counts were recorded for this clonotype. The rearrangement joins TRBV20-1 to TRBJ2-5; 11 bases align to TRBD2. CDR1 and CDR2 (germline): DFQATT, SNEGSKA (reference sequence). Trimming removed 1 base from V and 3 bases from J; junction bases left unmatched: 1. This CDR3 has 14 amino acids. The CDR3 DNA sequence: TGCAGTGCTAGAGGGGGACTAGCGGAAGAGACCCAGTACTTC. It encodes CSARGGLAEETQYF.

This clonotype was counted at least ten times. The chain recombines TRBV20-1 with TRBJ2-7; D is perhaps TRBD2 (5 bases). CDR1 and CDR2 from the germline V gene are DFQATT and SNEGSKA (reference sequence). The CDR3 runs 13 residues. V was cut by 3 bases and J by 5 bases, with 14 bases left in between. In nucleotides, the CDR3 is TGCAGTGCTAGTCGAACGGGATGGGACGAGCAGTACTTC. Translating gives CSASRTGWDEQYF.

The sample holds many counts of this clonotype. With a much larger clone just one base away, this may be a read error. The chain has TRBV28 and TRBJ2-6, with a tentative D call TRBD2 (6 bases). Germline V gene data show CDR1 as MDHEN and CDR2 as SYDVKM. The CDR3 extends over 19 amino acids. CDR3 DNA: TGTGCCAGCAGTTTATTCCGACTTCGGGAGACCTCTGGGGCCAAAGTCCTGACTTTC. This translates into CASSLFRLRETSGAKVLTF. The complete variable domain, with remaining parts taken from reference TRBV28 and TRBJ2-6, reads DVKVTQSSRYLVKRTGEKVFLECVQDMDHENMFWYRQDPGLGLRLIYFSYDVKMKEKGDIPEGYSVSREKKERFSLILESASTNQTSMYLCASSLFRLRETSGAKVLTFGAGSRLTVL.

This clonotype was seen repeatedly, ten times or more. The chain has TRBV20-1 and TRBJ1-2; unclear D gene. Germline V gene sequence: CDR1 DFQATT, CDR2 SNEGSKA (reference sequence). V lost 6 bases and J lost 7, with 15 bases in between. This CDR3 has 12 amino acids. The CDR3 DNA sequence: TGCAGTGCACCGGACGGTCTAGTTGGCTACACCTTC. Protein sequence: CSAPDGLVGYTF.